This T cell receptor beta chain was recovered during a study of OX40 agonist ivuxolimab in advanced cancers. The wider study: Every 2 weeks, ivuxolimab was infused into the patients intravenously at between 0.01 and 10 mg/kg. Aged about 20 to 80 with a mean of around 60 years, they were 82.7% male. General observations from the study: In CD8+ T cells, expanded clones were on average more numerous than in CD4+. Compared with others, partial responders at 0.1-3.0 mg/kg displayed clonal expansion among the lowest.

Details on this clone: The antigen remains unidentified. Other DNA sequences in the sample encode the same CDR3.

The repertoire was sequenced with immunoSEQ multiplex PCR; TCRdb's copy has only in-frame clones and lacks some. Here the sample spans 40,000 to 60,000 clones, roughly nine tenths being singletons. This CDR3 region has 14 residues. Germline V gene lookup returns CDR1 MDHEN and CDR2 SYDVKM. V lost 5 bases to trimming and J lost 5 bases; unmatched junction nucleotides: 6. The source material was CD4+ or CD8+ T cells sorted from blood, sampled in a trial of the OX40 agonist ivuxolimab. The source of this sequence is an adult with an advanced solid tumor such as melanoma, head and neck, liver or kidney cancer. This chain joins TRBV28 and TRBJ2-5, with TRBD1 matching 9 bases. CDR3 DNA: TGTGCCAGCAGTCTACAGGGGGCGCGGGAGACCCAGTACTTC. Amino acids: CASSLQGARETQYF.